A single T cell receptor beta chain is shown here with its context. This sample was taken from a study of T cell responses to AZD1222 COVID-19 vaccine. The assay was immunoSEQ multiplex PCR, and TCRdb's table has in-frame clones only and misses some. This table has 70,000 to 90,000 clones, 86% appearing once. This TCR came from an adult in good health. This specimen was peripheral blood, taken on day 0 of AZD1222 vaccination.

The CDR3 spells CASSLIRGEKLFF. Here the CDR3 DNA reads TGTGCCAGCAGCTTAATTAGGGGGGAAAAACTGTTTTTT. The V gene is TRBV7-2, the J gene TRBJ1-4, with a tentative D call TRBD1 (6 bases). CDR3 size: 13 residues. Germline V CDR1 and CDR2: SGHTA, FQGNSA. V lost 2 bases and J 8 bases, leaving 9 bases between the germline ends.